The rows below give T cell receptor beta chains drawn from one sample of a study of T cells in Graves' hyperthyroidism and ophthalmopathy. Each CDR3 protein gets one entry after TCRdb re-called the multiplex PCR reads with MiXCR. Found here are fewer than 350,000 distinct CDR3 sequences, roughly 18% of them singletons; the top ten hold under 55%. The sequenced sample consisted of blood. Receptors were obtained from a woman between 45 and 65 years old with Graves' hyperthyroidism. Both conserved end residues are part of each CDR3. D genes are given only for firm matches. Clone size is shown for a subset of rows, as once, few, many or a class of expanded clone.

CASSPHTLLNSPLHF,TGTGCCAGCAGTCCGCACACTTTGCTTAATTCACCCCTCCACTTT,TRBV28,NA,TRBJ1-6,many
CASSQVNSNTEAFF,TGTGCCAGCAGCCAAGTAAATTCGAACACTGAAGCTTTCTTT,TRBV3-1,NA,TRBJ1-1,many
CASSTGLAGETQYF,TGTGCCAGCAGTACTGGACTAGCGGGAGAGACCCAGTACTTC,TRBV12-3/TRBV12-4,TRBD2,TRBJ2-5,many
CASSTLSAGFGYTF,TGTGCCAGTAGTACGCTCTCCGCAGGGTTCGGCTACACCTTC,TRBV19,NA,TRBJ1-2,NA
CASDRVGNQPQHF,TGTGCCAGCGACAGGGTCGGGAATCAGCCCCAGCATTTT,TRBV19,TRBD1,TRBJ1-5,NA
CASSSRTALISPLHF,TGTGCCAGCAGTTCAAGGACAGCTTTGATATCACCCCTCCACTTT,TRBV28,NA,TRBJ1-6,few
CASSQDTSGSATQYF,TGTGCCAGCAGCCAAGATACAAGCGGGAGTGCGACCCAGTACTTC,TRBV3-1,TRBD2,TRBJ2-5,few
CATSGVGQPQHF,TGTGCCACCTCAGGGGTGGGTCAGCCCCAGCATTTT,TRBV19,NA,TRBJ1-5,NA
CSATTGVEQYF,TGCAGTGCTACTACAGGGGTCGAGCAGTACTTC,TRBV20-1,TRBD1,TRBJ2-7,many
CASSFGGLTVGNQPQHF,TGTGCCAGCAGTTTCGGGGGGCTAACCGTGGGCAATCAGCCCCAGCATTTT,TRBV12-3/TRBV12-4,NA,TRBJ1-5,NA
CSARDWEGNYGYTF,TGCAGTGCTAGAGATTGGGAGGGTAACTATGGCTACACCTTC,TRBV20-1,NA,TRBJ1-2,few
CASSIAFGGGYNEQFF,TGTGCCAGTAGTATAGCGTTTGGCGGAGGTTACAATGAGCAGTTCTTC,TRBV19,NA,TRBJ2-1,NA
CASASTGGELFF,TGTGCCAGCGCTAGCACAGGGGGGGAGCTGTTTTTT,TRBV6-1,NA,TRBJ2-2,few
CASSHIAGVRTDTQYF,TGTGCCAGCAGCCACATAGCGGGAGTTAGGACAGATACGCAGTATTTT,TRBV3-1,TRBD2,TRBJ2-3,many
CASSLGGARTEAFF,TGTGCCAGCAGCTTAGGGGGGGCGCGGACTGAAGCTTTCTTT,TRBV7-9,NA,TRBJ1-1,few
CASSLGVNSDQETQYF,TGTGCCAGCAGCTTAGGCGTTAACAGCGACCAAGAGACCCAGTACTTC,TRBV11-2,NA,TRBJ2-5,NA
CASSVKTGGVGNTIYF,TGTGCCAGCAGCGTTAAGACAGGGGGTGTTGGAAACACCATATATTTT,TRBV9,TRBD1,TRBJ1-3,NA
CASSPIGLGHEAFF,TGTGCCAGCAGCCCAATTGGATTAGGCCACGAAGCTTTCTTT,TRBV14,NA,TRBJ1-1,NA
CASSWDSHTSEAFF,TGTGCCAGCAGCTGGGACAGTCACACTTCTGAAGCTTTCTTT,TRBV7-3,TRBD1,TRBJ1-1,many
CASSLRSLAGRSSTDTQYF,TGTGCCAGCAGTTTAAGGTCTCTAGCGGGCCGTTCTAGCACAGATACGCAGTATTTT,TRBV28,TRBD2,TRBJ2-3,many
CASSRRQDGELFF,TGTGCCAGCAGCCGCCGGCAAGACGGGGAGCTGTTTTTT,TRBV11-3,NA,TRBJ2-2,NA
CASTRDVGQPQHF,TGTGCCAGCACCCGGGACGTTGGGCAGCCCCAGCATTTT,TRBV2,NA,TRBJ1-5,NA
CASSPRGGGGVDTQYF,TGTGCCAGCAGCCCCCGGGGGGGCGGGGGGGTAGATACGCAGTATTTT,TRBV7-3,TRBD2,TRBJ2-3,many
CASAESGGPQHF,TGTGCTAGTGCCGAATCGGGTGGCCCCCAGCATTTT,TRBV12-5,NA,TRBJ1-5,NA
CASSSAPGDGYTF,TGTGCCAGCAGCTCGGCGCCAGGGGATGGCTACACCTTC,TRBV7-3,NA,TRBJ1-2,NA
CASSSNPGLALTDTQYF,TGTGCCAGCAGCTCAAATCCGGGACTAGCGCTCACAGATACGCAGTATTTT,TRBV11-2,TRBD2,TRBJ2-3,NA
CASSEGLADTDTQYF,TGTGCCAGCAGCGAGGGACTAGCGGACACAGATACGCAGTATTTT,TRBV9,TRBD2,TRBJ2-3,NA
CASSDSGGKLPLHF,TGTGCCAGCAGTGATTCGGGCGGAAAGTTGCCCCTCCACTTT,TRBV2,NA,TRBJ1-6,many
CASYRRGLAGVEQFF,TGTGCCAGCTATCGGCGAGGGCTAGCGGGAGTTGAGCAGTTCTTC,TRBV6-2/TRBV6-3,TRBD2,TRBJ2-1,NA
CASSEQLHPNTGELFF,TGTGCCAGCAGTGAACAGCTACACCCGAACACCGGGGAGCTGTTTTTT,TRBV9,NA,TRBJ2-2,once
CASSPPDRHVSEAFF,TGTGCCAGCAGCCCGCCGGACAGACACGTATCTGAAGCTTTCTTT,TRBV11-2,NA,TRBJ1-1,many
CASSPADGSLNTEAFF,TGTGCCAGCTCACCAGCAGACGGCAGCCTTAACACTGAAGCTTTCTTT,TRBV18,NA,TRBJ1-1,many
CASSLDGYGYTF,TGTGCCAGCAGCCTGGACGGCTATGGCTACACCTTC,TRBV11-2,NA,TRBJ1-2,many
CASSLVVTDTQYF,TGTGCCAGCAGCTTAGTTGTAACAGATACGCAGTATTTT,TRBV7-2,NA,TRBJ2-3,many
CSVFSGRAVNEQFF,TGCAGTGTTTTTAGCGGGAGGGCCGTCAATGAGCAGTTCTTC,TRBV20-1,TRBD2,TRBJ2-1,many
CASSGWARRGYTSGSSYEQYF,TGTGCCAGCAGCGGTTGGGCGCGGAGGGGCTACACTAGCGGGAGCTCCTACGAGCAGTACTTC,TRBV28,TRBD2,TRBJ2-7,many
CASSGAGAPGANVLTF,TGTGCCAGCAGTGGAGCGGGGGCGCCAGGGGCCAACGTCCTGACTTTC,TRBV2,TRBD2,TRBJ2-6,NA
CASSGPQGSGNQPQHF,TGTGCCAGTAGTGGGCCTCAGGGGTCGGGGAATCAGCCCCAGCATTTT,TRBV19,NA,TRBJ1-5,NA
CASSQSSSGTQYF,TGTGCCAGCAGCCAAAGTTCGTCTGGTACGCAGTATTTT,TRBV3-1,NA,TRBJ2-3,NA
CASSLTGTGFTEAFF,TGTGCCAGCAGCTTGACCGGGACAGGGTTTACTGAAGCTTTCTTT,TRBV7-2,TRBD1,TRBJ1-1,many
CASPGQSGGYTF,TGTGCCAGCCCGGGGCAGTCTGGCGGCTACACCTTC,TRBV5-1,NA,TRBJ1-2,NA
CASSLQGWNQPQHF,TGTGCCAGCAGCCTACAGGGGTGGAATCAGCCCCAGCATTTT,TRBV7-9,TRBD1,TRBJ1-5,few
CASSETNLEPQHF,TGCGCCAGCAGTGAGACCAACTTAGAGCCCCAGCATTTT,TRBV10-2,NA,TRBJ1-5,few
CASSLVWDEQFF,TGTGCCAGCAGCTTGGTGTGGGATGAGCAGTTCTTC,TRBV7-9,NA,TRBJ2-1,many
CASSSNSAGGGELFF,TGTGCCAGCAGTTCGAACTCAGCTGGGGGCGGGGAGCTGTTTTTT,TRBV28,NA,TRBJ2-2,few
CASTRGDLGYTF,TGTGCCAGCACCCGAGGGGATCTTGGCTACACCTTC,TRBV7-2,NA,TRBJ1-2,NA
CASSVGSEETQYF,TGTGCCAGCAGTGTGGGCTCAGAAGAGACCCAGTACTTC,TRBV6-1,NA,TRBJ2-5,NA
CASSVTSGETDTQYF,TGTGCCAGCAGCGTGACTAGCGGGGAAACAGATACGCAGTATTTT,TRBV11-1,TRBD2,TRBJ2-3,many
CASSGSAGTGYTGELLF,TGTGCCAGCAGTGGATCCGCCGGGACAGGGTACACCGGGGAGCTGCTTTTT,TRBV28,TRBD1,TRBJ2-2,NA
CASSEALRVGGETQYF,TGTGCCAGCAGTGAAGCGCTTCGGGTGGGGGGAGAGACCCAGTACTTC,TRBV2,NA,TRBJ2-5,many
CASRDLANTGELFF,TGTGCCAGCCGGGACCTAGCGAACACCGGGGAGCTGTTTTTT,TRBV6-1,NA,TRBJ2-2,NA
CASSGQNEEKLFF,TGTGCCAGCAGTGGACAGAATGAAGAAAAACTGTTTTTT,TRBV12-3/TRBV12-4,NA,TRBJ1-4,NA
CASRQGFDTGELFF,TGTGCCTCGAGACAGGGGTTCGACACCGGGGAGCTGTTTTTT,TRBV2,TRBD1,TRBJ2-2,NA